This TCR beta chain is from a study of blood T cell repertoires in COVID-19. The overall study: From the United States, Italy and Spain came samples of acute and convalescent COVID-19.

As originally analysed: Estimates of nucleated cell counts were drawn from the amplification of reference gene primers. The data were produced by immunoSEQ multiplex PCR, yet TCRdb's version contains in-frame clones alone and is incomplete. V, J and clone size reflect that table, while D and trimming were determined from the DNA. The profile covers approximately 210,000 clones, with around four fifths appearing a single time and about 2.5% taken by the ten largest. CDR1 and CDR2 from the germline V gene are LGHNA and YSLEER. CDR3 length: 14 residues. V lost 2 bases, J lost 4 bases, and 11 bases lay in between.

V and J are TRBV4-3 and TRBJ1-1; D gene uncertain. This TCR was recovered from a woman aged 40 to 55 with active or convalescent COVID-19. The specimen was peripheral blood. CDR3 residues: CASSQLSSSTEAFF. The CDR3 DNA follows: TGCGCCAGCAGCCAATTATCTTCCAGCACTGAAGCTTTCTTT.